This T cell receptor beta chain was found in a study of cytomegalovirus exposure and HLA in healthy donors. Study-level background: Approximately 85 million unique TCRs from HLA-typed donors were held in an early release of data.

The PCR had 60 Vbeta and 13 Jbeta primers. The protocol was immunoSEQ multiplex PCR, while the TCRdb copy is restricted to in-frame clones and leaves out a portion. The sample table sets out 150,000 to 200,000 clones. V shed 1 base, J shed 6 bases, and the junction held 9 bases outside the gene matches. The length of the CDR3 is 17 residues. Germline V gene lookup returns CDR1 SGHVS and CDR2 FQNEAQ. Study findings and constraints: With DRB1 most and HLA-C fewest, TCR association rates differed between HLA loci in a later analysis. In a later analysis, compared with equally common non-associated chains, HLA-associated beta chains were more expanded. A classifier reportedly called cytomegalovirus status with high sensitivity and specificity.

A remark on this clone: Its antigen is as yet unknown.

The rearrangement joins TRBV7-8 to TRBJ2-2, with TRBD2 matching over 9 bases. The clonotype was recovered from a young man in good health and CMV-seronegative. The sample comprised PBMCs. The chain's CDR3 is CASSLVRTSEFSGELFF. The CDR3 DNA reads TGTGCCAGCAGCTTAGTTCGGACTAGCGAGTTCTCCGGGGAGCTGTTTTTT.